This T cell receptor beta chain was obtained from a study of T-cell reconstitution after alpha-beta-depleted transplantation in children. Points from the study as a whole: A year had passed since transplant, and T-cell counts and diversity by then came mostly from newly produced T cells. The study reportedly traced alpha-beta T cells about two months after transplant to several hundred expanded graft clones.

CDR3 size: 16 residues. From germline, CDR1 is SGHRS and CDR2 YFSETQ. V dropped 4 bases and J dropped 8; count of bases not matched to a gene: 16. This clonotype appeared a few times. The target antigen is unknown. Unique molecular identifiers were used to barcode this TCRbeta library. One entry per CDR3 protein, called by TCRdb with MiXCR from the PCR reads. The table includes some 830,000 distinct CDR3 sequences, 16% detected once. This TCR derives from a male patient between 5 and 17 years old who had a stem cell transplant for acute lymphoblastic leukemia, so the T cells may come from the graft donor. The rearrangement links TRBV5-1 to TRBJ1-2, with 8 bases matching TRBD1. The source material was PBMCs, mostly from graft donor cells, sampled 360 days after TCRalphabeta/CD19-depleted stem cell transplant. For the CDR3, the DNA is TGCGCCAGCAGCACGATGGGACAGGCCAGCTTATGGGGCTACACCTTC. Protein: CASSTMGQASLWGYTF.